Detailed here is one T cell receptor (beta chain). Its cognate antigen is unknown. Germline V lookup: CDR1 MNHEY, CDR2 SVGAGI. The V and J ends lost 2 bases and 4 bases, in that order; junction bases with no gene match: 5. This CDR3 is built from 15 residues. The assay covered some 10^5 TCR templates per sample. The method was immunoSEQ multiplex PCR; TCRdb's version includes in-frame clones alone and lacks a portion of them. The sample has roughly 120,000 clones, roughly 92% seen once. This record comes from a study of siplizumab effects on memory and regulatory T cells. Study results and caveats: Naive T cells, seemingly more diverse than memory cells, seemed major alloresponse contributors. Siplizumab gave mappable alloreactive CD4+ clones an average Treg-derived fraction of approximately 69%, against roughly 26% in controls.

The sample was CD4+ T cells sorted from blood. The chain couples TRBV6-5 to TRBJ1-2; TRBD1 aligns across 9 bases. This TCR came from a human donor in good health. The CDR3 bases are TGTGCCAGCAGTTACAAGGGACAGGGAGTCTATGGCTACACCTTC. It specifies CASSYKGQGVYGYTF.